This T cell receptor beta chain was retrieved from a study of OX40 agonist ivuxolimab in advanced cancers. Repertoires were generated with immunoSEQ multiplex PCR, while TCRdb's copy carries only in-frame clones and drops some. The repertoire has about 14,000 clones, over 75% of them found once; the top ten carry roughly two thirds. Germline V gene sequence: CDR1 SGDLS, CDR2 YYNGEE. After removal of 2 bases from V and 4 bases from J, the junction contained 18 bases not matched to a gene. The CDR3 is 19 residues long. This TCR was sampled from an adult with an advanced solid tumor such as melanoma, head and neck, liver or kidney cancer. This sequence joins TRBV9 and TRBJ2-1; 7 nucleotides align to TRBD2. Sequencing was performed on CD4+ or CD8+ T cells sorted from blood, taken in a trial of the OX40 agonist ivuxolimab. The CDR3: CASSVFPSSGPAPYNEQFF. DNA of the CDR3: TGTGCCAGCAGCGTTTTCCCATCTAGCGGACCCGCCCCTTACAATGAGCAGTTCTTC.